This T cell receptor (beta chain) was retrieved from a study of blood T cell repertoires in COVID-19. Across the whole study: Both acute and convalescent COVID-19 samples were obtained from the United States, Italy and Spain. PBMCs, B-cell-depleted T cells, or T cells provided the cDNA or gDNA that made up the material.

The junction had 13 bases not matched to a gene; V was cut back by 0 bases and J by 6 bases. Per the germline V gene, CDR1 is MGHRA and CDR2 is YSYEKL. CDR3 length: 19 amino acids. How the authors handled the data: Amplification from reference gene primers served as the basis for estimated nucleated cell counts. Profiling relied on immunoSEQ multiplex PCR, and the TCRdb table lists in-frame clones only, not all of them. V and J calls plus clone size are reproduced from that table; the DNA served to infer D and trimming. This sample has around 110,000 clones, with over 70% found just once. The specimen was peripheral blood. This clonotype originated in a human donor with acute or convalescent COVID-19. The donor label of this sample is uncertain. This chain uses TRBV4-1 with TRBJ2-3; 12 nucleotides align to TRBD2. CDR3 amino acids: CASSQDQLAGGLRADTQYF. The CDR3 region has the DNA TGCGCCAGCAGCCAAGACCAACTAGCGGGGGGTTTAAGGGCGGATACGCAGTATTTT.